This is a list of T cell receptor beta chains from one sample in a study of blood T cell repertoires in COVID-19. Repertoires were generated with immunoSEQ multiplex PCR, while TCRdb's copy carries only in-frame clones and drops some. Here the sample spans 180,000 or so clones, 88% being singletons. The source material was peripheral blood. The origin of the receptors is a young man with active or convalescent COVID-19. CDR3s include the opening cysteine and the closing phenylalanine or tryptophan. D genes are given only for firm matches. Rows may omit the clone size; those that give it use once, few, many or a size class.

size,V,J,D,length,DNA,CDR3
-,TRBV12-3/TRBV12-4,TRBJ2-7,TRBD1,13,TGTGCCAGCAGTGAAGGACAGGGCTACGAGCAGTACTTC,CASSEGQGYEQYF
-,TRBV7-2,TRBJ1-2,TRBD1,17,TGTGCCAGCAGCGTACCCGGGACAGGGGGCGCTAGGTATGGCTACACCTTC,CASSVPGTGGARYGYTF
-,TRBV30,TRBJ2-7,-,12,TGTGCCTGGAGTGTGGCCTCCTACGAGCAGTACTTC,CAWSVASYEQYF
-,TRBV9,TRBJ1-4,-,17,TGTGCCAGCAGCCCGCAGGATACAGCTGCAACTAATGAAAAACTGTTTTTT,CASSPQDTAATNEKLFF
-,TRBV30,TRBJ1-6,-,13,TGTGCCTGGAGTACGACTCCCAGATCACCCCTCCACTTT,CAWSTTPRSPLHF
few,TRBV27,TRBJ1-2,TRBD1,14,TGTGCCAGCAGGCGACAGGGCACGGCCTATGGCTACACCTTC,CASRRQGTAYGYTF
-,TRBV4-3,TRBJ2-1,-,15,TGCGCCAGCAGCCATCTGAGGGAGAGGTACAATGAGCAGTTCTTC,CASSHLRERYNEQFF
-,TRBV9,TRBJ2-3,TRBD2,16,TGTGCCAGCAGCGCCAGAGCGGGGGGAAGCACAGATACGCAGTATTTT,CASSARAGGSTDTQYF
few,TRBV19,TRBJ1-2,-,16,TGTGCCAGTAGTTCCCGTGCGGGTTTTTTAAGCTATGGCTACACCTTC,CASSSRAGFLSYGYTF
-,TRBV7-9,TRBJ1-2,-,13,TGTGCCAGCAGCTTTCGGGGGAACTATGGCTACACCTTC,CASSFRGNYGYTF
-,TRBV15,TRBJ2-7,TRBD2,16,TGTGCCACCAGCAGAGAGGGGGGGAGGGCCTCTTACGAGCAGTACTTC,CATSREGGRASYEQYF
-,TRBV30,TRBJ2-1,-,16,TGTGCCTGGAGATTTCCCTTACACCTCTCCTACAATGAGCAGTTCTTC,CAWRFPLHLSYNEQFF
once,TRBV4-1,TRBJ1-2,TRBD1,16,TGCGCCAGCAGCCAGGATCCGGGACAGGGTTTCCGCGGCTACACCTTC,CASSQDPGQGFRGYTF
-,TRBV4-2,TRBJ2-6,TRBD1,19,TGTGCCAGCAGCCACCGCGAGGGACAGATCCTTTCCGGGGCCAACGTCCTGACTTTC,CASSHREGQILSGANVLTF
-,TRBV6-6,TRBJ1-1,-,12,TGTGCCACCCTCCGTCCAGATACTGAAGCTTTCTTT,CATLRPDTEAFF
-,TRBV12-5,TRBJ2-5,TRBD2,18,TGTGCTAGTGGTTTGGTGCCTTCCATCGGACTAGTCCAAGAGACCCAGTACTTC,CASGLVPSIGLVQETQYF
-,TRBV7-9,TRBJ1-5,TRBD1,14,TGTGCCAGCAGCGCACAGGGGCCCCATCAGCCCCAGCATTTT,CASSAQGPHQPQHF
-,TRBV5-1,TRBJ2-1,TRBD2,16,TGCGCCAGCAGCTTGGGTGGGACTAGGAGCTACAATGAGCAGTTCTTC,CASSLGGTRSYNEQFF
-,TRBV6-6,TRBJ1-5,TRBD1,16,TGTGCCAGCAGTTACCGGGGACAGGGCGGTCATCAGCCCCAGCATTTT,CASSYRGQGGHQPQHF
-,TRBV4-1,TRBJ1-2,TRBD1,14,TGCGCCAGCAGCCAGGGACAGACAGACTATGGCTACACCTTC,CASSQGQTDYGYTF
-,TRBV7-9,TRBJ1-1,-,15,TGTGCCAGCAGCTTAGGTCGGGGGATGGACACTGAAGCTTTCTTT,CASSLGRGMDTEAFF
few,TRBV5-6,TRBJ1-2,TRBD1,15,TGTGCCAGCAGCTCGCAGCGACAGGGGTTTCATGGCTACACCTTC,CASSSQRQGFHGYTF
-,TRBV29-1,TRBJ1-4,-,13,TGCAGCGTTGAATCTTCGGTAGTTGGAAAACTGTTTTTT,CSVESSVVGKLFF
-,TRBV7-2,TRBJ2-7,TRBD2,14,TGTGCCAGCAGCCCACTAGCGGGAGTATACGAGCAGTACTTC,CASSPLAGVYEQYF
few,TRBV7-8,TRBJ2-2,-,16,TGTGCCAGCAGCTTGCGGCAGGGCCGACGAACCGGGGAGCTGTTTTTT,CASSLRQGRRTGELFF
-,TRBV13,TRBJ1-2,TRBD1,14,TGTGCCAGCAGCTATACCCAGGGGGCGGGAGGCTACACCTTC,CASSYTQGAGGYTF
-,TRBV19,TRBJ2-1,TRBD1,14,TGTGCCAGTAGTCCGGGACAGAGCTACAATGAGCAGTTCTTC,CASSPGQSYNEQFF
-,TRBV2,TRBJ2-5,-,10,TGTGCCAGCAGGAGAGAGACCCAGTACTTC,CASRRETQYF
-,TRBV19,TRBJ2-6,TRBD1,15,TGTGCCAGCCGACAGGGGGGCTCTGGGGCCAACGTCCTGACTTTC,CASRQGGSGANVLTF
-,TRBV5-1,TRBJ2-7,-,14,TGCGCCAGCAGCTTAATCGACAGCTCCTACGAGCAGTACTTC,CASSLIDSSYEQYF
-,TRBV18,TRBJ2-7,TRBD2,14,TGTGCCAGCTCACCTTCGGGACTAGCGTACGAGCAGTACTTC,CASSPSGLAYEQYF
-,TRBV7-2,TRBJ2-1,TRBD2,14,TGTGCCAGCAGCTCTAGCGGGAGTAAAGATGAGCAGTTCTTC,CASSSSGSKDEQFF
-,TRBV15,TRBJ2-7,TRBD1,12,TGTGCCACCAGCAACAGGGGGTACGAGCAGTACTTC,CATSNRGYEQYF
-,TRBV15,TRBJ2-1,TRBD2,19,TGTGCCACCAGCAGAGATCGGAAGGAGCGGGAGTGGAGGTACAATGAGCAGTTCTTC,CATSRDRKEREWRYNEQFF
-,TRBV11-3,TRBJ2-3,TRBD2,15,TGTGCCAGCAGCTTAGGAGTAGCGGGGGGGCATACGCAGTATTTT,CASSLGVAGGHTQYF
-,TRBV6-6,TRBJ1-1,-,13,TGTGCCACCTCACAGGGAAGAAACACTGAAGCTTTCTTT,CATSQGRNTEAFF
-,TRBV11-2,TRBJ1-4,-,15,TGTGCCAGCAGCATCAGGACAGTAGGGAATGAAAAACTGTTTTTT,CASSIRTVGNEKLFF